One and the same sample provided the 15 T cell receptor beta chains below, sequenced in a study of radiation and T cells in renal cell carcinoma (dated by TCRdb to the early 2020s). The receptor library was made with the immunoSEQ multiplex PCR assay. TCRdb obtained this table from immuneACCESS and retained in-frame rearrangements with V and J assigned. These tables miss some clones; where compared with another copy, unresolved V genes account for less than half of the shortfall, and the remainder is unexplained. This sample has approximately 120,000 clones in its table, and around 80% of those were observed once. Around 2.8% of the sample is taken by the ten largest. Reading the label with the study, this specimen's time point is: baseline pretreatment blood. The treatment or condition label for this specimen denotes: 15 Gy SBRT to primary tumor, nephrectomy 4 weeks later. Specimen: blood, collected from a patient whose treatment included radiotherapy and nephrectomy. These receptors all come from a woman between 55 and 75 years old with renal cell carcinoma.

The chain is built from TRBV6-1 and TRBJ1-2; 7 nucleotides agree with TRBD1. Germline V gene data show CDR1 as MNHNS and CDR2 as SASEGT. There are 13 residues in the CDR3. The junction had 14 bases not matched to a gene; V was cut back by 6 bases and J by 13 bases. The CDR3 loop reads CASSTIGGPYVTF. CDR3 DNA: TGTGCCAGCAGCACCATAGGGGGCCCATACGTCACCTTC.

The rearrangement links TRBV11-2 to TRBJ2-3, with D possibly being TRBD1 (5 bases). The V gene lost 3 bases and the J gene lost 5 bases, with 15 bases spanning the gap. The CDR3 covers 15 residues. Germline CDR1 and CDR2: SGHAT and FQNNGV. The DNA for the CDR3 is TGTGCCAGCAGCTTCCGCAGGGTGGTGGGAGATACGCAGTATTTT. Translating it yields CASSFRRVVGDTQYF.

V and J are TRBV19 and TRBJ2-5; TRBD2 is a possible D gene (6 bases). This CDR3 has 14 residues. With 1 base removed from V and 2 bases from J, the gap between germline ends came to 8 bases. Germline V gives CDR1 LNHDA, CDR2 SQIVND (reference sequence). CDR3 nucleotide sequence: TGTGCCAGTAGTATAGTTGGGGGGCAAGAGACCCAGTACTTC. It encodes CASSIVGGQETQYF.

This rearrangement joins TRBV6-1 to TRBJ1-5; no clear D gene. The V end lost 8 bases, the J end lost 5 bases, and 10 bases lay between the germline ends. This CDR3 is 12 amino acids long. CDR1 is MNHNS and CDR2 is SASEGT in the germline V gene. The CDR3 sequence: CASQGDDQPQHF. CDR3 sequence (DNA): TGTGCCAGCCAAGGAGACGATCAGCCCCAGCATTTT.

The chain is built from TRBV19 and TRBJ1-1, with TRBD1 as a possible D gene (5 bases). Germline CDR1 is LNHDA and CDR2 is SQIVND (reference sequence). This CDR3 is built from 13 residues. Between the trimmed V and J ends, which lost 6 bases and 1 base, there was a span of 9 bases. The CDR3 DNA reads as TGTGCCAGTAGGCGACAGACGAACACTGAAGCTTTCTTT. Translation gives CASRRQTNTEAFF.

This chain connects TRBV7-2 to TRBJ2-7; D ambiguous. V shed 4 bases and J shed 6 bases, with 7 bases lying between them. Looked up from germline, CDR1 is SGHTA and CDR2 is FQGNSA. This CDR3 has 11 amino acids. The CDR3 sequence is CASSSFGEQYF. Here the CDR3 DNA reads TGTGCCAGCAGCTCCTTCGGCGAGCAGTACTTC.

CDR3: CASSVLAGAHNEQFF. The CDR3 DNA reads TGTGCCAGCAGCGTTTTGGCTGGGGCGCACAATGAGCAGTTCTTC. The V gene is TRBV9, the J gene TRBJ2-1; perhaps TRBD1 as D (5 bases). Per the germline V gene, CDR1 is SGDLS and CDR2 is YYNGEE. The CDR3 is 15 residues long. V lost 2 bases and J 5 bases, leaving 14 bases between the germline ends.

The rearrangement links TRBV18 to TRBJ2-5; D remains unclear. Per the germline V gene, CDR1 is KGHSH and CDR2 is LQKENI. The CDR3 covers 12 residues. The germline V and J ends were trimmed by 4 bases and 2 bases, with 5 bases remaining between them. The CDR3 DNA is TGTGCCAGCTCACAATTTCAAGAGACCCAGTACTTC. This encodes CASSQFQETQYF.

This rearrangement joins TRBV25-1 to TRBJ1-3, with D hard to call. The CDR3 has 16 amino acids. Trimming cost V 5 bases and J 0 bases, with 14 bases left between them. Germline V CDR1 and CDR2: MGHDK, SYGVNS. The CDR3 is CASSQAVSSSGNTIYF. The CDR3 DNA sequence: TGTGCCAGCAGTCAAGCGGTCTCAAGCTCTGGAAACACCATATATTTT.

The chain combines TRBV10-3 with TRBJ2-5; 7 bases are shared with TRBD1. V lost 0 bases and J lost 1; bases outside the gene matches: 2. The CDR3 extends over 15 amino acids. Germline lookup yields CDR1 ENHRY and CDR2 SYGVKD. The CDR3 protein is CAISESTGVQETQYF. The CDR3, as DNA: TGTGCCATCAGTGAGTCCACAGGGGTCCAAGAGACCCAGTACTTC.

The chain combines TRBV6-1 with TRBJ1-1; D remains ambiguous. CDR1 is MNHNS, CDR2 SASEGT, per germline. CDR3 length: 14 residues. Trimming shortened V by 5 bases and J by 3 bases, and 13 bases separated the two germline ends. This CDR3 reads CASSPRQEDTEAFF. CDR3 sequence (DNA): TGTGCCAGCAGTCCCCGTCAGGAGGACACTGAAGCTTTCTTT.

The gene calls are TRBV5-6 and TRBJ2-5; TRBD1 agrees at 7 bases. The V and J ends lost 4 bases and 0 bases, in that order; junction bases with no gene match: 6. Germline V gene sequence: CDR1 SGHDT, CDR2 YYEEEE. The CDR3 totals 15 residues. CDR3 nucleotides: TGTGCCAGCAGCCGGGACAGAGGGTACCAAGAGACCCAGTACTTC. As protein: CASSRDRGYQETQYF. Based on the CDR3 plus reference TRBV5-6 and TRBJ2-5, the full variable domain is DAGVTQSPTHLIKTRGQQVTLRCSPKSGHDTVSWYQQALGQGPQFIFQYYEEEERQRGNFPDRFSGHQFPNYSSELNVNALLLGDSALYLCASSRDRGYQETQYFGPGTRLLVL.

The V and J genes are TRBV6-6 and TRBJ1-2; 8 bases agree with TRBD1. The CDR3 extends over 14 amino acids. Germline V gives CDR1 MNHNY, CDR2 SVGAGI (reference sequence). The J segment lost 8 bases and the V segment lost 5 bases, leaving 10 bases of the junction unmatched. CDR3 nucleotide sequence: TGTGCCAGCAGTCGAGGACAGGGCGGAGGAGGCTACACCTTC. Amino acids: CASSRGQGGGGYTF.

V is TRBV19 and J is TRBJ2-4; D not resolved. Germline assignment: CDR1 LNHDA and CDR2 SQIVND (reference sequence). This CDR3 is built from 14 residues. Trimming cost V 3 bases and J 1 base, with 7 bases left between them. The CDR3 spells CASSIEQAKNIQYF. CDR3 DNA: TGTGCCAGTAGTATTGAACAGGCCAAAAACATTCAGTACTTC.

The sample holds a few counts of this clone. The chain combines TRBV5-5 with TRBJ2-7; D is ambiguous. Trimming pared 3 bases from V and 4 bases from J, leaving 8 bases between. Germline assignment: CDR1 SGHKS and CDR2 YYEKEE (reference sequence). The CDR3 covers 12 residues. The CDR3 here is CASSSSLYEQYF. In nucleotides, the CDR3 is TGTGCCAGCAGCTCAAGCCTTTACGAGCAGTACTTC.